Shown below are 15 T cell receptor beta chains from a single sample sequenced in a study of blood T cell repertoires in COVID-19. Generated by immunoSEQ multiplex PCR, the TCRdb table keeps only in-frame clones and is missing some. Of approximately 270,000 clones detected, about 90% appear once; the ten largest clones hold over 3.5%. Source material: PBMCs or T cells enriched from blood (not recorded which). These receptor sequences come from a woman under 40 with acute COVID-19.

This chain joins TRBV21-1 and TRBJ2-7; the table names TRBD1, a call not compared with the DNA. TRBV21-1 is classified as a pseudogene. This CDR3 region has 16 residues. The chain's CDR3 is CASSKGRTVVFSEQYF. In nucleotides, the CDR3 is TGTGCCAGCAGCAAAGGTCGGACAGTCGTTTTCTCCGAGCAGTACTTC.

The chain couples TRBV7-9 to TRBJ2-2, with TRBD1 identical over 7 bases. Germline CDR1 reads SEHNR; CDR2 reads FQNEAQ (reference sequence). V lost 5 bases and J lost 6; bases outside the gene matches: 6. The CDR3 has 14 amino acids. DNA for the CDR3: TGTGCCAGCAGCGCCGAGGGGGCGGCCGGGGAGCTGTTTTTT. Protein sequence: CASSAEGAAGELFF.

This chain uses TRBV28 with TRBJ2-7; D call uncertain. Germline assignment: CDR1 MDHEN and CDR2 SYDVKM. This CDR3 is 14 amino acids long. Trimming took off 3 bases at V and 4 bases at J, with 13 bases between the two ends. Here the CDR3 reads CASSFWSRIYEQYF. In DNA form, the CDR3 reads TGTGCCAGCAGTTTTTGGTCGAGGATATACGAGCAGTACTTC.

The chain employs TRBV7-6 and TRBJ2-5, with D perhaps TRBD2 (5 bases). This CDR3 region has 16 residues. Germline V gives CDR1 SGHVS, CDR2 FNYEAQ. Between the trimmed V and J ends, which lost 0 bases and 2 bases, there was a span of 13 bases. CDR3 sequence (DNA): TGTGCCAGCAGCTTAGCAACTAGGACCACACAAGAGACCCAGTACTTC. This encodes CASSLATRTTQETQYF.

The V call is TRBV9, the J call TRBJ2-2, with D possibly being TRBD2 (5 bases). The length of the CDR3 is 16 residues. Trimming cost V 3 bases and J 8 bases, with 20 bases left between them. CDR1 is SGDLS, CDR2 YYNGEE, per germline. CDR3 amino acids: CASSENRERSFGELFF. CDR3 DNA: TGTGCCAGCAGCGAAAACCGGGAAAGATCCTTTGGGGAGCTGTTTTTT. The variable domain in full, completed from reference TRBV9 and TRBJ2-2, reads DSGVTQTPKHLITATGQRVTLRCSPRSGDLSVYWYQQSLDQGLQFLIQYYNGEERAKGNILERFSAQQFPDLHSELNLSSLELGDSALYFCASSENRERSFGELFFGEGSRLTVL.

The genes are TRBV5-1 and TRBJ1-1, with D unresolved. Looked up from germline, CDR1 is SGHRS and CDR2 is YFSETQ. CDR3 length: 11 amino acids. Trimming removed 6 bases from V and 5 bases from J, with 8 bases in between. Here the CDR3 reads CASKLGTEAFF. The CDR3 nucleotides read TGCGCCAGCAAACTAGGGACTGAAGCTTTCTTT.

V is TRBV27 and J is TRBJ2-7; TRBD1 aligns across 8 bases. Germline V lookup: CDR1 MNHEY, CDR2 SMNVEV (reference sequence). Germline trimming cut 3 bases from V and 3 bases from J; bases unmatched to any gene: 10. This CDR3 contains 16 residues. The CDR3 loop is CASSFSVGTGYYEQYF. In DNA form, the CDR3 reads TGTGCCAGCAGTTTTAGTGTCGGGACAGGCTACTACGAGCAGTACTTC.

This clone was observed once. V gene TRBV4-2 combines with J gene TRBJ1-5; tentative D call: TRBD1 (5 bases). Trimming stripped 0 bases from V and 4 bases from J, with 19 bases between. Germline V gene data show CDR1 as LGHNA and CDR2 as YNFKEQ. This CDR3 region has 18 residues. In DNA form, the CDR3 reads TGTGCCAGCAGCCAAGATAGCTTGACCAGGGAATTGAATCAGCCCCAGCATTTT. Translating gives CASSQDSLTRELNQPQHF.

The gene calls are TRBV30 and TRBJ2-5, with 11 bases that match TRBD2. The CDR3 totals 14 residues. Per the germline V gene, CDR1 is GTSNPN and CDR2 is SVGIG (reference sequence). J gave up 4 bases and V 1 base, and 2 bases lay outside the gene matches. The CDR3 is CAWSGGLAGETQYF. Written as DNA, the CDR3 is TGTGCCTGGAGTGGAGGACTAGCGGGAGAGACCCAGTACTTC.

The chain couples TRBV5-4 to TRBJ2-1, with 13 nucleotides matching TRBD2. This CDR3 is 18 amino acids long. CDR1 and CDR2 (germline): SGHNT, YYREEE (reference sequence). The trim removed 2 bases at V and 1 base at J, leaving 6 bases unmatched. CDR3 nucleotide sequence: TGTGCCAGCAGCTTACTAGCGGGAGGGTACTGGTCCTACAATGAGCAGTTCTTC. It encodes CASSLLAGGYWSYNEQFF. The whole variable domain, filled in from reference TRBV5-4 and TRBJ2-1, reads ETGVTQSPTHLIKTRGQQVTLRCSSQSGHNTVSWYQQALGQGPQFIFQYYREEENGRGNFPPRFSGLQFPNYSSELNVNALELDDSALYLCASSLLAGGYWSYNEQFFGPGTRLTVL.

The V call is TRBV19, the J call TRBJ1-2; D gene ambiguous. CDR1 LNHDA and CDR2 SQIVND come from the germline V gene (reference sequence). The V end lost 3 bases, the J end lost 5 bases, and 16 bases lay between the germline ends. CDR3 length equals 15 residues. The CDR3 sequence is CASSIAGVLAYGYTF. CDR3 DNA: TGTGCCAGTAGTATTGCGGGAGTCCTGGCATATGGCTACACCTTC.

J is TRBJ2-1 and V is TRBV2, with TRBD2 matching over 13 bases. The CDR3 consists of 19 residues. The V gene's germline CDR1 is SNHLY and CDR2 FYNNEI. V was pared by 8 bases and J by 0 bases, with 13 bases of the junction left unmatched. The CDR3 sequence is CASFRGPGLAGSSYNEQFF. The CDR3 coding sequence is TGTGCCAGCTTTCGGGGACCGGGACTAGCGGGGAGCTCCTACAATGAGCAGTTCTTC.

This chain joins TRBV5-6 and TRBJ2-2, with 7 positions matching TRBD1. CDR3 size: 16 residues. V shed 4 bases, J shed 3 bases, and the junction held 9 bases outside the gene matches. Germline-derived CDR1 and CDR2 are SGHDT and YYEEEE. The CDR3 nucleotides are TGTGCCAGCAGCGCCCCACAGGGGTGGTACACCGGGGAGCTGTTTTTT. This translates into CASSAPQGWYTGELFF. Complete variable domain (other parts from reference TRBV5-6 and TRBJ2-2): DAGVTQSPTHLIKTRGQQVTLRCSPKSGHDTVSWYQQALGQGPQFIFQYYEEEERQRGNFPDRFSGHQFPNYSSELNVNALLLGDSALYLCASSAPQGWYTGELFFGEGSRLTVL.

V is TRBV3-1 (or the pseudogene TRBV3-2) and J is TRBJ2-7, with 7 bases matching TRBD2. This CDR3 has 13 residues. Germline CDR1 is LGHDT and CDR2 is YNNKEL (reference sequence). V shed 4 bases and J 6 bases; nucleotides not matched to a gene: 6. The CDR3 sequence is CASSPGWTSEQYF. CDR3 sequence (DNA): TGTGCCAGCAGCCCCGGGTGGACTAGCGAGCAGTACTTC.

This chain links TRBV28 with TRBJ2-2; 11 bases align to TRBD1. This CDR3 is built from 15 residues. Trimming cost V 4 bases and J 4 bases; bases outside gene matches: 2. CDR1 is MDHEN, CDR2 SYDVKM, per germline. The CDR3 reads CASSSGQGATGELFF. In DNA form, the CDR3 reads TGTGCCAGCAGTTCTGGACAGGGGGCCACCGGGGAGCTGTTTTTT. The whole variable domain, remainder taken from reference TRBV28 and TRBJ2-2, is DVKVTQSSRYLVKRTGEKVFLECVQDMDHENMFWYRQDPGLGLRLIYFSYDVKMKEKGDIPEGYSVSREKKERFSLILESASTNQTSMYLCASSSGQGATGELFFGEGSRLTVL.